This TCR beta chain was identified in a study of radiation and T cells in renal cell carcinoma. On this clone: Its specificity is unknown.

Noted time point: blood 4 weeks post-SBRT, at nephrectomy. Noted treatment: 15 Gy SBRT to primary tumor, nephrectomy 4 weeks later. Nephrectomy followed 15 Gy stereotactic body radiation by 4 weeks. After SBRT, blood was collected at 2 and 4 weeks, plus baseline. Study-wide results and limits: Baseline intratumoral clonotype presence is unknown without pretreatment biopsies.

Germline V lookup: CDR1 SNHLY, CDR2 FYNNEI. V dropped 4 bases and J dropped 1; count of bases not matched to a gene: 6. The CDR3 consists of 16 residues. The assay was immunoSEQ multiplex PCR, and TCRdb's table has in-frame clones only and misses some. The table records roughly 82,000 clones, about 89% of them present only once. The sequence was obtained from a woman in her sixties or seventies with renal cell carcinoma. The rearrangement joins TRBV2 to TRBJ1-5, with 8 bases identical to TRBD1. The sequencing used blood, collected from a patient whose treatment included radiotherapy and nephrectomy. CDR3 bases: TGTGCCAGCAGTGGAGGGACAGGATCCAGCAATCAGCCCCAGCATTTT. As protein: CASSGGTGSSNQPQHF.